This T cell receptor beta chain derives from a study of T cells in Graves' hyperthyroidism and ophthalmopathy. Study-level points and caveats: The majority of expanded thyroid clonotypes above 0.001 also appeared in blood. Researchers report that a 13 V-J model separated ophthalmopathy from stable hyperthyroidism.

From RNA transcripts, TCR beta CDR3 regions were amplified. HTBI primers were the set used in a first-round RT-PCR of the TCR CDR3. TCRdb reprocessed the multiplex PCR reads with MiXCR, giving one entry per CDR3 protein. This table has nearly 600,000 distinct CDR3 sequences, over 12% appearing once. A NOSPECS grade of at least 4, a Clinical Activity Score of at least 3 and duration under 3 months were recorded in ophthalmopathy patients. PBMCs were obtained from about 10 ml fresh peripheral blood. About this clonotype: Its matching antigen is unknown. Given a much more abundant clone one base away, this may be a read error.

This CDR3 is 13 amino acids long. From germline, CDR1 is SEHNR and CDR2 FQNEAQ (reference sequence). The sequencing input was blood. The receptor was isolated from a woman aged 18-29 years with Graves' ophthalmopathy. This chain uses TRBV7-9 with TRBJ2-3, with D possibly being TRBD1 (6 bases). The CDR3 is CAGSWDTTDTQYF. CDR3 nucleotide sequence: TGTGCCGGCAGCTGGGACACCACAGATACGCAGTATTTT. Full variable domain (outside the CDR3, taken from reference TRBV7-9 and TRBJ2-3): DTGVSQNPRHKITKRGQNVTFRCDPISEHNRLYWYRQTLGQGPEFLTYFQNEAQLEKSRLLSDRFSAERPKGSFSTLEIQRTEQGDSAMYLCAGSWDTTDTQYFGPGTRLTVL.